Listed below are T cell receptor beta chains from one sample, sequenced in a study of post-analysis software for immune sequencing data. TCRdb called the PCR reads again in MiXCR, with one record for every CDR3 protein. Of 180,000 or so distinct CDR3 sequences listed, approximately 29% are singletons. The sample consisted of blood. These receptors were collected from a girl aged 2-17 years with multiple sclerosis. Both conserved end residues are part of each CDR3. Fields, in order: CDR3 protein, D gene, V gene. D genes are given only for firm matches.

CDR3: CASSLDGNEKLFF
D: -
V: TRBV5-1

CDR3: CASSWGPPSGANVLTF
D: -
V: TRBV7-8

CDR3: CASRPGPRRTDTQYF
D: -
V: TRBV7-8

CDR3: CSARDPGQGPYEQFF
D: TRBD1
V: TRBV20-1

CDR3: CASGAGPETQYF
D: -
V: TRBV6-6

CDR3: CASSLGLAGDTQYF
D: TRBD2
V: TRBV28

CDR3: CSVGLNRGRGETQYF
D: TRBD1
V: TRBV29-1

CDR3: CASSPQRNTEAFF
D: -
V: TRBV11-1

CDR3: CASSLALSNQPQHF
D: -
V: TRBV28

CDR3: CSARDTRGGKLFF
D: -
V: TRBV20-1

CDR3: CSVEVGQEIYGYTF
D: -
V: TRBV29-1

CDR3: CSADRRSTDTQYF
D: -
V: TRBV20-1

CDR3: CASSKTYEQYF
D: -
V: TRBV2

CDR3: CASSLRVLAGSSGNEQYF
D: TRBD2
V: TRBV7-6

CDR3: CSVEASGNTTYF
D: -
V: TRBV29-1

CDR3: CSVPRTSGSSDTQYF
D: TRBD2
V: TRBV29-1

CDR3: CATSRGDLNIQYF
D: -
V: TRBV15

CDR3: CVSSQAGTSANEQFF
D: TRBD2
V: TRBV14

CDR3: CASSLEQILRNGGTKAFF
D: -
V: TRBV7-2

CDR3: CASSSASYLTPGGTGELFF
D: TRBD2
V: TRBV7-6

CDR3: CASSQVASLFLSSYNEQFF
D: -
V: TRBV3-1

CDR3: CASTRGRSGRDTQYF
D: TRBD1
V: TRBV6-6

CDR3: CAISEGTSGGTQYF
D: -
V: TRBV10-3

CDR3: CASSLDREEWYF
D: -
V: TRBV5-1

CDR3: CASSYSRQQMNTEAFF
D: -
V: TRBV6-6

CDR3: CASSLEVASPLHF
D: -
V: TRBV7-9

CDR3: CASSPGGTRTYEQYF
D: -
V: TRBV12-3/TRBV12-4

CDR3: CASSQRDNSPPHF
D: -
V: TRBV3-1

CDR3: CASSWSQATDTQYF
D: -
V: TRBV7-2

CDR3: CASSLYAGVTDMQYF
D: -
V: TRBV27

CDR3: CASSSQVRWGRETQYF
D: -
V: TRBV11-2

CDR3: CSVDWGGYTF
D: -
V: TRBV29-1

CDR3: CASSLLLLWRSTEAFF
D: -
V: TRBV5-6

CDR3: CASSLRHRGSFSYEQYF
D: TRBD1
V: TRBV11-3

CDR3: CASSWVLGAYEQYF
D: -
V: TRBV5-1

CDR3: CASSKEGGEQYF
D: -
V: TRBV7-2

CDR3: CASSFKGYTEAFF
D: -
V: TRBV11-3

CDR3: CATEGDRNHSREQYF
D: TRBD1
V: TRBV24-1

CDR3: CASRTSGAGETQYF
D: TRBD2
V: TRBV10-2

CDR3: CSVRPQANQPQHF
D: -
V: TRBV29-1

CDR3: CASSSKSSYNSPLHF
D: -
V: TRBV19

CDR3: CSPRPRARDTEAFF
D: -
V: TRBV20-1

CDR3: CATSRETGALGTEAFF
D: -
V: TRBV15

CDR3: CASRDTSEGTQYF
D: -
V: TRBV5-1

CDR3: CASSLGVAGQETQYF
D: -
V: TRBV5-1

CDR3: CASSWGITGTRKETQYF
D: TRBD2
V: TRBV5-1